This T cell receptor (beta chain) was retrieved from a study of blood T cells in healthy people across ages. Alongside a J-beta primer mix, a sample-barcoded 5' primer served in a second PCR lasting 7 to 11 cycles. TCRdb used MiXCR to reprocess the 5' RACE reads, holding one entry per CDR3 protein. The table lists around 1,600,000 distinct CDR3 sequences, 35% to 45% of them singletons. Whole-study results and caveats: Observed TCR beta diversity per million T cells went down as age went up. This fall followed a roughly linear course with age.

The CDR3 length is 16 residues. CDR1 is MNHEY and CDR2 is SVGAGI in the germline V gene. Of note for this clonotype: Its antigen is unknown. One end of the junction varies from germline; a read error may be responsible.

Every donor provided around 10 milliliters of peripheral blood. This TCR derives from a woman aged 18-29 years in good health. The chain combines TRBV6-5 with TRBJ2-4, with a tentative D call TRBD2 (6 bases). The DNA end lines up better with TRBJ2-7; the J call may be wrong. The sample taken for sequencing was blood. CDR3 sequence: CGSTQLSLGGRYEQYF. In nucleotides, the CDR3 is TGTGGCAGCACTCAGTTAAGCTTGGGGGGAAGGTACGAGCAGTACTTC.